A single sample is the source of the 32 T cell receptor beta chains below, sequenced in a study of blood T cell repertoires in COVID-19. Profiled with immunoSEQ multiplex PCR; TCRdb holds only in-frame clones, not every one. The data show roughly 140,000 clones, under 90% seen once. The sample consisted of peripheral blood. Receptors originate from a human donor in a cohort sampled during active COVID-19.

Only a few counts were recorded for this clone. The chain joins TRBV5-5 to TRBJ1-2; TRBD1 agrees at 8 bases. J was trimmed by 4 bases and V by 5 bases; bases with no gene match: 10. Germline CDR1 is SGHKS and CDR2 is YYEKEE (reference sequence). This CDR3 contains 15 residues. CDR3: CASRQTGGKGYGYTF. The CDR3 DNA reads TGTGCCAGCAGACAAACAGGGGGAAAGGGCTATGGCTACACCTTC.

This clone was seen a single time. The rearrangement uses TRBV6-6 and TRBJ1-4; D is perhaps TRBD1 (6 bases). Per germline, CDR1 MNHNY and CDR2 SVGAGI (reference sequence). The CDR3 has 13 amino acids. The V end lost 8 bases, the J end lost 8 bases, and 15 bases lay between the germline ends. CDR3 protein: CASLRGAGEKLFF. The DNA of the CDR3 is TGTGCCAGCCTCCGGGGGGCTGGGGAAAAACTGTTTTTT.

The rearrangement uses TRBV9 and TRBJ2-7; tentative D call: TRBD1 (5 bases). Trimming left V 0 bases short and J 2 bases short, with 6 bases between. The CDR3 consists of 13 residues. The germline V gene has CDR1 SGDLS and CDR2 YYNGEE. CDR3 in DNA: TGTGCCAGCAGCGTAGGGGGCACCTACGAGCAGTACTTC. The encoded protein is CASSVGGTYEQYF.

The chain couples TRBV7-2 to TRBJ2-7; TRBD1 aligns across 12 bases. The J segment lost 6 bases and the V segment lost 4 bases, leaving 4 bases of the junction unmatched. The length of the CDR3 is 14 residues. Germline CDR1 is SGHTA and CDR2 is FQGNSA. CDR3 in DNA: TGTGCCAGCAGCTCCCCGGGACAGGGGGCCGAGCAGTACTTC. This gives the protein CASSSPGQGAEQYF.

The CDR3 region is CSASWPSQTDTQYF. CDR3 bases: TGCAGTGCTAGTTGGCCGTCTCAGACAGATACGCAGTATTTT. The chain uses TRBV20-1 and TRBJ2-3; unclear D gene. This CDR3 region has 14 residues. Deletions cut 3 bases from V and 3 bases from J, with 13 bases between. In germline, CDR1 is DFQATT, CDR2 SNEGSKA (reference sequence).

V is TRBV4-2 and J is TRBJ2-2; the match to TRBD1 covers 7 bases. J was trimmed by 3 bases and V by 5 bases; bases with no gene match: 21. Germline lookup yields CDR1 LGHNA and CDR2 YNFKEQ. This CDR3 contains 20 residues. CDR3 in DNA: TGTGCCAGCAGCACCCGGGCCGGGCGAGGGGGCCTCGGGGACACCGGGGAGCTGTTTTTT. It is translated as CASSTRAGRGGLGDTGELFF.

This clone was counted once. The rearrangement links TRBV7-2 to TRBJ1-3; 11 bases are a match to TRBD1. Germline trimming cut 4 bases from V and 2 bases from J; bases unmatched to any gene: 4. The CDR3 runs 16 residues. The germline V gene encodes CDR1 SGHTA and CDR2 FQGNSA. DNA of the CDR3: TGTGCCAGCAGCTACTGGGACAGGGGGACTGGAAACACCATATATTTT. This translates into CASSYWDRGTGNTIYF.

The V gene is TRBV12-3 or TRBV12-4, the J gene TRBJ1-1; D gene uncertain. The V and J ends lost 5 bases and 7 bases respectively, with 11 bases between them. The CDR3 extends over 12 amino acids. The CDR3 reads CASSPDPGEAFF. The CDR3 DNA is TGTGCCAGCAGTCCAGACCCGGGTGAAGCTTTCTTT.

V usage is TRBV2 and J usage is TRBJ2-5, with a possible D match to TRBD2 (6 bases). The CDR3 runs to 11 residues. Trimming stripped 8 bases from V and 5 bases from J, with 9 bases between. Germline loops: CDR1 SNHLY, CDR2 FYNNEI. The CDR3 loop is CASGGLETQYF. The CDR3 nucleotides read TGTGCCAGCGGGGGGTTGGAGACCCAGTACTTC. Drawing the rest from reference TRBV2 and TRBJ2-5, the complete variable domain is EPEVTQTPSHQVTQMGQEVILRCVPISNHLYFYWYRQILGQKVEFLVSFYNNEISEKSEIFDDQFSVERPDGSNFTLKIRSTKLEDSAMYFCASGGLETQYFGPGTRLLVL.

The CDR3: CASSQRPRTFRNEKLFF. The CDR3 DNA reads TGTGCCAGCAGCCAAAGGCCCAGGACTTTTAGGAATGAAAAACTGTTTTTT. The genes are TRBV14 and TRBJ1-4; D call uncertain. Trimming removed 2 bases from V and 5 bases from J, with 18 bases in between. In germline, CDR1 is SGHDN, CDR2 FVKESK. The CDR3 covers 17 residues. Variable domain in full (rest from reference TRBV14 and TRBJ1-4): EAGVTQFPSHSVIEKGQTVTLRCDPISGHDNLYWYRRVMGKEIKFLLHFVKESKQDESGMPNNRFLAERTGGTYSTLKVQPAELEDSGVYFCASSQRPRTFRNEKLFFGSGTQLSVL.

The chain couples TRBV20-1 to TRBJ2-1; 8 positions agree with TRBD2. There are 16 residues in the CDR3. Germline trimming cut 3 bases from V and 0 bases from J; bases unmatched to any gene: 7. The germline CDR1 and CDR2 sequences are DFQATT and SNEGSKA (reference sequence). DNA for the CDR3: TGCAGTGCTAGTGGTGACGCGGGGGGCTCCTACAATGAGCAGTTCTTC. This encodes CSASGDAGGSYNEQFF.

A few counts support this clone. The V and J genes are TRBV6-5 and TRBJ1-2; possible D gene TRBD1, 6 bases. V lost 0 bases to trimming and J lost 7 bases, with 15 bases between them. Germline V gives CDR1 MNHEY, CDR2 SVGAGI. The CDR3 is 15 residues long. CDR3 bases: TGTGCCAGCAGTTACTCAAAACAGGGACACCGTGGCTACACCTTC. Protein product: CASSYSKQGHRGYTF.

This chain links TRBV7-2 with TRBJ2-7; 8 nucleotides agree with TRBD1. Trimming removed 2 bases from V and 6 bases from J; junction bases left unmatched: 6. This CDR3 region has 14 residues. Germline V gives CDR1 SGHTA, CDR2 FQGNSA. The DNA for the CDR3 is TGTGCCAGCAGCTTAACCCGGACAGGGCTCGAGCAGTACTTC. As protein: CASSLTRTGLEQYF.

The chain employs TRBV27 and TRBJ1-1; tentatively, D is TRBD1 (5 bases). The CDR3 covers 12 residues. Germline lookup yields CDR1 MNHEY and CDR2 SMNVEV (reference sequence). In DNA form, the CDR3 reads TGTACCGGAGGGACCCTGGACACTGAAGCTTTCTTT. Translation gives CTGGTLDTEAFF.

This rearrangement joins TRBV7-3 to TRBJ1-1; D unresolved. The CDR3 extends over 12 amino acids. Trimming took off 5 bases at V and 9 bases at J, with 13 bases between the two ends. Germline lookup yields CDR1 SGHTA and CDR2 FQGTGA. The CDR3 loop is CASSPTGGKAFF. In DNA, the CDR3 is TGTGCCAGCAGCCCAACGGGAGGTAAAGCTTTCTTT.

V usage is TRBV7-2 and J usage is TRBJ1-1, with 7 bases matching TRBD1. The trim removed 5 bases at V and 4 bases at J, leaving 7 bases unmatched. This CDR3 has 14 amino acids. Germline V CDR1 and CDR2: SGHTA, FQGNSA. The CDR3 spells CASSVDRLGTEAFF. DNA of the CDR3: TGTGCCAGCAGCGTGGACAGGCTGGGCACTGAAGCTTTCTTT.

This chain links TRBV11-3 with TRBJ1-1; 8 bases agree with TRBD1. Germline V gene sequence: CDR1 SGHNT, CDR2 YENEEA. With V trimmed by 1 base and J by 2 bases, 9 bases remained unmatched. The CDR3 is made up of 17 amino acids. The CDR3 spells CASSLGIAGGGNTEAFF. DNA of the CDR3: TGTGCCAGCAGCTTAGGAATAGCAGGGGGCGGTAACACTGAAGCTTTCTTT.

The table lists this clone with a few counts. The chain carries TRBV5-1 and TRBJ1-1; D perhaps matches TRBD1 (6 bases). CDR1 is SGHRS, CDR2 YFSETQ, per germline. The V gene lost 3 bases and the J gene lost 4 bases, with 13 bases spanning the gap. There are 14 residues in the CDR3. As DNA, the CDR3 is TGCGCCAGCAGCTCTTGGACAGCCTCCACTGAAGCTTTCTTT. Its protein is CASSSWTASTEAFF.

The J gene is TRBJ1-6, the V gene TRBV25-1; TRBD1 is a possible D gene (6 bases). CDR1 is MGHDK and CDR2 is SYGVNS in the germline V gene. The CDR3 runs 14 residues. V was pared by 5 bases and J by 7 bases, with 12 bases between. The CDR3 DNA is TGTGCCAGCAGTCAGACAGGAACAAATTCACCCCTCCACTTT. It encodes CASSQTGTNSPLHF.

This sequence joins TRBV9 and TRBJ2-2; perhaps TRBD1 as D (6 bases). The CDR3 contains 16 residues. V was cut by 0 bases and J by 5 bases, with 14 bases left in between. Germline V gene lookup returns CDR1 SGDLS and CDR2 YYNGEE. This chain's CDR3 is CASSVDRATRTGELFF. The CDR3 DNA reads TGTGCCAGCAGCGTAGACAGGGCCACGCGGACCGGGGAGCTGTTTTTT.

The gene calls are TRBV10-3 and TRBJ2-7; 10 bases are a match to TRBD1. The CDR3 totals 14 residues. The V segment lost 6 bases and the J segment 4 bases; nucleotides outside the gene matches: 6. Looked up from germline, CDR1 is ENHRY and CDR2 is SYGVKD. This chain's CDR3 is CAISPGTGAYEQYF. CDR3 sequence (DNA): TGTGCCATCAGCCCCGGGACAGGGGCTTACGAGCAGTACTTC.

CDR3 coding DNA: TGTGCCAGCAACCAACAGGGGGCGATCCGTTATGGCTACACCTTC. Protein sequence: CASNQQGAIRYGYTF. The V and J genes are TRBV11-2 and TRBJ1-2; 9 bases map to TRBD1. J lost 5 bases, V lost 7 bases, and 11 bases had no gene match. This CDR3 has 15 amino acids. Germline V gives CDR1 SGHAT, CDR2 FQNNGV.

The count of this clone is one. CDR3 amino acids: CASSLQWTGSGRKETQYF. In DNA, the CDR3 is TGTGCCAGCAGCCTCCAGTGGACAGGGTCTGGGCGTAAAGAGACCCAGTACTTC. This sequence joins TRBV7-8 and TRBJ2-5; 8 positions match TRBD1. The germline V gene encodes CDR1 SGHVS and CDR2 FQNEAQ. This CDR3 is 18 amino acids long. With 5 bases clipped from V and 3 bases from J, the junction kept 17 bases outside the gene matches.

This clone was picked up a small number of times. The V and J genes are TRBV5-5 and TRBJ1-2; no clear D. With 0 bases removed from V and 7 bases from J, the gap between germline ends came to 13 bases. CDR1 SGHKS and CDR2 YYEKEE come from the germline V gene (reference sequence). CDR3 size: 14 residues. The CDR3 loop is CASSLEPVLVGYTF. The CDR3 DNA reads TGTGCCAGCAGCTTGGAGCCGGTCCTGGTTGGCTACACCTTC.

In nucleotides, the CDR3 is TGTGCCACCGGGGACAGCCTCAAGGGTGAGCAGTTCTTC. It yields the protein CATGDSLKGEQFF. The V gene is TRBV10-3, the J gene TRBJ2-1; 7 bases agree with TRBD1. CDR1 is ENHRY, CDR2 SYGVKD, per germline. The ends lost 10 bases at V and 9 bases at J; junction bases unmatched: 12. The CDR3 loop spans 13 amino acids.

This clone was counted only a few times. This chain connects TRBV7-8 to TRBJ2-7; perhaps TRBD1 as D (5 bases). V was cut by 5 bases and J by 2 bases, with 10 bases left in between. The CDR3 length is 13 residues. CDR1 and CDR2 (germline): SGHVS, FQNEAQ. Here the CDR3 reads CASSQTEPYEQYF. The CDR3 DNA reads TGTGCCAGCAGCCAGACAGAGCCCTACGAGCAGTACTTC.

This clone was recorded only once. The chain employs TRBV13 and TRBJ1-6, with a tentative D call TRBD1 (5 bases). V was trimmed by 5 bases and J by 7 bases, leaving 12 bases between them. This CDR3 has 14 amino acids. From germline, CDR1 is PRHDT and CDR2 FYEKMQ (reference sequence). CDR3 nucleotide sequence: TGTGCCAGCAGCCTCGGGGGATACAATTCACCCCTCCACTTT. Translating it yields CASSLGGYNSPLHF.

This clone was found once. This chain connects TRBV4-3 to TRBJ1-1; 7 bases are a match to TRBD1. Trimming took 3 bases from V and 7 from J; bases not matched to a gene: 5. Germline V gives CDR1 LGHNA, CDR2 YSLEER. The CDR3 has 13 amino acids. The CDR3 loop reads CASSHDRADEAFF. The CDR3 DNA is TGCGCCAGCAGCCACGACAGGGCCGATGAAGCTTTCTTT.

The CDR3 loop reads CASSPHRVYEQYF. For the CDR3, the DNA is TGTGCCAGCAGCCCCCACAGGGTCTACGAGCAGTACTTC. V gene TRBV7-2 combines with J gene TRBJ2-7; the D gene is possibly TRBD1 (6 bases). The CDR3 runs to 13 residues. The germline V and J ends were trimmed by 5 bases and 3 bases, with 11 bases remaining between them. Germline V gene data show CDR1 as SGHTA and CDR2 as FQGNSA. The complete variable domain, with remaining parts taken from reference TRBV7-2 and TRBJ2-7, reads GAGVSQSPSNKVTEKGKDVELRCDPISGHTALYWYRQSLGQGLEFLIYFQGNSAPDKSGLPSDRFSAERTGGSVSTLTIQRTQQEDSAVYLCASSPHRVYEQYFGPGTRLTVT.

The J gene is TRBJ2-3, the V gene TRBV7-2, with no clear D. V lost 5 bases, J lost 3 bases, and 6 bases lay in between. CDR1 SGHTA and CDR2 FQGNSA come from the germline V gene. The CDR3 sequence is 12 residues long. The DNA for the CDR3 is TGTGCCAGCAGCCCCCCGACAGATACGCAGTATTTT. Translation gives CASSPPTDTQYF.

The chain combines TRBV27 with TRBJ1-2, with 8 bases matching TRBD1. V lost 3 bases and J lost 9; bases outside the gene matches: 9. The CDR3 runs to 14 residues. CDR1 and CDR2 (germline): MNHEY, SMNVEV (reference sequence). The CDR3 sequence: CASSFLGQVLRYTF. CDR3 sequence (DNA): TGTGCCAGCAGTTTCCTGGGACAGGTTCTGCGCTACACCTTC.

This chain connects TRBV5-4 to TRBJ2-7, with unresolved D. Germline V gene sequence: CDR1 SGHNT, CDR2 YYREEE (reference sequence). The CDR3 is 11 residues long. V lost 0 bases to trimming and J lost 6 bases, with 4 bases between them. The CDR3 region has the DNA TGTGCCAGCAGCTTGGCGGGCGAGCAGTACTTC. The encoded protein is CASSLAGEQYF.